This TCR beta chain was captured in a study of monozygotic twins with inflammatory bowel disease. Study-level findings and limits: A single strong IBD-associated signal or clonotype was not supported by the findings. IBD patients shared fewer clonotypes with other individuals than healthy twins, especially patients with disease activity signs. No detectable difference in repertoire similarity separated concordant from discordant twins, possibly as a result of limited power.

TCRdb re-called the 5' RACE reads and shows each CDR3 protein once, DNA omitted. In all, the sample yields 93,000 or so distinct CDR3 sequences. From germline, CDR1 is SGHRS and CDR2 YFSETQ. This CDR3 has 16 residues. A word on this clonotype: Its antigen is unknown.

The receptor comes from a human donor with ulcerative colitis or Crohn's disease, or a healthy co-twin of an affected twin (not recorded which). The J gene is TRBJ2-5, the V gene TRBV5-1; there is no DNA to check the TCRdb D call of TRBD2. Sequencing used blood. CDR3 sequence reads: CASSLGGAGGQETQYF.